This TCR beta chain was sequenced in a study of shared clonotypes between healthy human individuals. The overall study: CD4 naive and CD4 memory each took three plates per donor, while CD8 naive took two and CD8 memory one.

This table comes from immunoSEQ multiplex PCR, and its TCRdb copy is limited to in-frame clones, with some not included. The table includes under 2,500,000 clones, around 95% detected once. This CDR3 contains 13 residues. Trimming stripped 5 bases from V and 2 bases from J, with 10 bases between. Germline V gives CDR1 SNHLY, CDR2 FYNNEI. Remarks on this clone: Antigen: not known.

Points from the study as a whole: Estimated richness values were generally larger in naive subsets than in memory subsets. Blood was the only sampled material, and tissue repertoires likely differ.

Sequencing was done on a sample of naive CD4+ T cells sorted from blood. Subset indicated: CD45RA+ positively selected. The clonotype originates from a man between 18 and 29 years old in good health. The genes are TRBV2 and TRBJ2-7; D not resolved. Written as DNA, the CDR3 is TGTGCCAGCAGTATCGGGCTCGCCTACGAGCAGTACTTC. It translates to CASSIGLAYEQYF.